The 7 T cell receptor beta chains listed next were all sequenced from one sample in a study of blood T cells in healthy people across ages. PCR was performed a second time for about 6 to 12 cycles using a sample-barcoded 5' primer and a J-beta primer mix. MiXCR was run by TCRdb on the 5' RACE reads, yielding one entry per CDR3 protein. Among hundreds of thousands of distinct CDR3 sequences, more than 45% were seen once, and the ten largest hold roughly 14%. The sequenced sample consisted of blood. The receptors were sampled from an elderly woman in good health.

About this clonotype itself: An end of the junction differs from the germline gene, which may be a read error. The chain carries TRBV6-5 and TRBJ2-5; tentatively, D is TRBD1 or TRBD2 (5 bases each). The CDR3 covers 15 residues. Germline values: CDR1 MNHEY, CDR2 SVGAGI. CDR3 protein: CASSSGTKYRETQYF. The CDR3 nucleotides read TGCGCCAGCAGTTCCGGGACCAAGTACCGAGAGACCCAGTACTTC.

Note on this clonotype: One end of the junction fails to match germline, which may point to a read error. The chain carries TRBV25-1 and TRBJ2-5, with D unclear. TRBJ2-7 explains the end of the DNA better; the J call may be wrong. Germline V gives CDR1 MGHDK, CDR2 SYGVNS. The CDR3 spans 12 residues. This CDR3 is CAGSLTYHEQYF. CDR3 bases: TGTGCCGGCAGCCTCACATACCACGAGCAGTACTTC.

The J gene is TRBJ1-2, the V gene TRBV7-8, with a possible D match to TRBD1 (6 bases). CDR3 length: 14 amino acids. Looked up from germline, CDR1 is SGHVS and CDR2 is FQNEAQ. The V end was cut by 2 bases, the J end by 5 bases, with 12 bases between. The CDR3 loop reads CASSLRSDSYGYTF. The DNA of the CDR3 is TGTGCCAGCAGCTTACGGTCGGACAGTTATGGCTACACCTTC.

V usage is TRBV15 and J usage is TRBJ1-1; 7 bases are a match to TRBD1. From germline, CDR1 is LNHNV and CDR2 YYDKDF (reference sequence). V gave up 0 bases and J gave up 0 bases; unmatched junction bases: 10. The CDR3 length is 18 residues. CDR3 sequence: CATSRDLDLDRVNTEAFF. CDR3 nucleotide sequence: TGTGCCACCAGCAGAGATCTTGACCTCGACAGGGTGAACACTGAAGCTTTCTTT.

J is TRBJ2-3 and V is TRBV5-1, with D perhaps matching TRBD1 (6 bases). Per the germline V gene, CDR1 is SGHRS and CDR2 is YFSETQ. The CDR3 totals 15 residues. The V end lost 2 bases, the J end lost 6 bases, and 16 bases lay between the germline ends. In DNA form, the CDR3 reads TGCGCCAGCAGCTTCTTTGGGGGCCGCGGGGATACGCAGTATTTT. It encodes CASSFFGGRGDTQYF. The complete variable domain, with remaining parts taken from reference TRBV5-1 and TRBJ2-3, reads KAGVTQTPRYLIKTRGQQVTLSCSPISGHRSVSWYQQTPGQGLQFLFEYFSETQRNKGNFPGRFSGRQFSNSRSEMNVSTLELGDSALYLCASSFFGGRGDTQYFGPGTRLTVL.

In regard to this clonotype: Mismatch with germline at one junction end may stem from a read error. The chain's CDR3 is CASRDDRMNTGAFF. Here the CDR3 DNA reads TGCGCCAGCAGAGATGACAGGATGAACACTGGAGCTTTCTTT. The rearrangement uses TRBV10-2 and TRBJ1-1, with D maybe TRBD1 (6 bases). The CDR3 has 14 residues. Looked up from germline, CDR1 is WSHSY and CDR2 is SAAADI.

The sample holds a few counts of this clonotype. The rearrangement links TRBV28 to TRBJ2-7; possible D gene TRBD1, 7 bases. Looked up from germline, CDR1 is MDHEN and CDR2 is SYDVKM. With 3 bases removed from V and 3 bases from J, the gap between germline ends came to 15 bases. The CDR3 is 15 amino acids. CDR3 region: CASSFSAGGYYEQYF. The CDR3 DNA follows: TGTGCCAGCAGTTTCAGCGCAGGGGGGTACTACGAGCAGTACTTC.